This T cell receptor (beta chain) was identified in a study of control samples from healthy donors and cancer patients. Sequencing was performed with immunoSEQ multiplex PCR; in TCRdb, only in-frame clones are kept and a portion is missing. In the table there are some 160,000 clones, approximately 88% of which are singletons. This CDR3 is built from 16 residues. CDR1 SGHAT and CDR2 FQNNGV come from the germline V gene. The germline V and J ends were trimmed by 1 base and 1 base, with 12 bases remaining between them. The chain joins TRBV11-2 to TRBJ2-3; D unclear. This sequence originates from a young man in good health. Sequencing used blood. The CDR3 is CASSLVQNLRTDTQYF. The CDR3 bases are TGTGCCAGCAGCTTAGTCCAAAACCTCCGCACAGATACGCAGTATTTT.